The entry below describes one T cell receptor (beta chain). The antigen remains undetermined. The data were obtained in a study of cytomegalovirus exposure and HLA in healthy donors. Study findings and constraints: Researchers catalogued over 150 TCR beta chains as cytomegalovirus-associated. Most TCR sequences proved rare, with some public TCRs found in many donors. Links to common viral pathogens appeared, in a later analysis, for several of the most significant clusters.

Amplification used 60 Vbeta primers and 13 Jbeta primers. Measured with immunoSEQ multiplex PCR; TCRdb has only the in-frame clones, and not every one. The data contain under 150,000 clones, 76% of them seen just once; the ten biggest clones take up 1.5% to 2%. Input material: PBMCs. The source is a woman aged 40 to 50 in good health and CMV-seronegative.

In DNA, the CDR3 is TGCGCCAGCAGCTTAACTGGCACCGGGGGCACCGGGGAGCTGTTTTTT. Residues: CASSLTGTGGTGELFF. The chain links TRBV5-1 to TRBJ2-2, with a weak D call TRBD2 (6 bases). V was shortened by 2 bases and J by 4 bases, with 15 bases between the two germline ends. CDR1 is SGHRS, CDR2 YFSETQ, per germline. CDR3 size: 16 residues.